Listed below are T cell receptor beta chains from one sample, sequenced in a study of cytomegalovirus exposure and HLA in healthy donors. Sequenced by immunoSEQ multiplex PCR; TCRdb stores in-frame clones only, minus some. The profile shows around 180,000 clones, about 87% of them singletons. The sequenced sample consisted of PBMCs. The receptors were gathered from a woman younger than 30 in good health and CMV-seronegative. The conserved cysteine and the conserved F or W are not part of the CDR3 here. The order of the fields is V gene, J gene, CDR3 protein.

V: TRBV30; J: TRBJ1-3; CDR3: AGEAGPGNTIY
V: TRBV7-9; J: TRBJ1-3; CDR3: ASSFNGRYTIY
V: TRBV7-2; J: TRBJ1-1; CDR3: ASSYRGLNTEAF
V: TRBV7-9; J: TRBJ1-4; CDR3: ASSPGTGSNEKLF
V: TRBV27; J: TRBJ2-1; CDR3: ASSETTGGAIYNEQF
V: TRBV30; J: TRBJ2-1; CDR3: AWTPGGRAWYNEQF
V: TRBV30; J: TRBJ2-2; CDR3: AWSSEVGVSINTGELF
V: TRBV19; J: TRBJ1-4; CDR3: ASSTPTAATNEKLF
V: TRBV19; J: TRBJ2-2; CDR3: ASRGTGDTGELF
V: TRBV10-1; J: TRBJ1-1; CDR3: ASGDSLNTEAF
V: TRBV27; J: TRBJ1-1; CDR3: ASRQTLGGTTEAF
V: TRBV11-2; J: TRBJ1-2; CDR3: ASSLAEHLSNYGYT
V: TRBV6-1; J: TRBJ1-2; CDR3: ASSVGTGNYGYT
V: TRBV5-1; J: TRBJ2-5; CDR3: ASRSDSQETQY
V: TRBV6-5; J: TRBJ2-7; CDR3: ASSYGLAGAYEQY
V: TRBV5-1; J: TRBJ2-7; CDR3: ASSLGSGGADEQY
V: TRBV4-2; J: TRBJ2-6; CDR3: ASSRSGELSGANVLT
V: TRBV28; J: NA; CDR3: ASHRDRVSYEQY
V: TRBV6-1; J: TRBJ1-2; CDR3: ASSEMGQDGNYGYT
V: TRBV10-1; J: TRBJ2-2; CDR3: ASSRGTTGELF
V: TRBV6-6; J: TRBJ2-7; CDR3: ASSYTGGVEQY
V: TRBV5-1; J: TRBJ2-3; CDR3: ASSLQGWPISTDTQY
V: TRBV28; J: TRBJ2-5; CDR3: ASRPGGDSETQY
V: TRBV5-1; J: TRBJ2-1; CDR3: ASRNRGDSDDEQF
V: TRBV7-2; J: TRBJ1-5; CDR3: ASSPSHGQPQH
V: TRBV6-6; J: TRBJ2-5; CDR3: ASVDRAPQETQY
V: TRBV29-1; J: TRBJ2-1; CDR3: SVTGDNEQF